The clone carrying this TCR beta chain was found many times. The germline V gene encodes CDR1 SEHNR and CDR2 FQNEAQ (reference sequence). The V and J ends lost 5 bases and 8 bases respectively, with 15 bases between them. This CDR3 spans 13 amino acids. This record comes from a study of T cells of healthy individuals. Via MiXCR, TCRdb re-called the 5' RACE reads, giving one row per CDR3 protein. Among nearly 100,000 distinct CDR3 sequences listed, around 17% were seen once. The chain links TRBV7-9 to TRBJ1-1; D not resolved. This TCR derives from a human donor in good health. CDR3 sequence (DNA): TGTGCCAGCAGCCGTACCCCCGGGCAGGAAGCTTTCTTT. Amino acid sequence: CASSRTPGQEAFF.